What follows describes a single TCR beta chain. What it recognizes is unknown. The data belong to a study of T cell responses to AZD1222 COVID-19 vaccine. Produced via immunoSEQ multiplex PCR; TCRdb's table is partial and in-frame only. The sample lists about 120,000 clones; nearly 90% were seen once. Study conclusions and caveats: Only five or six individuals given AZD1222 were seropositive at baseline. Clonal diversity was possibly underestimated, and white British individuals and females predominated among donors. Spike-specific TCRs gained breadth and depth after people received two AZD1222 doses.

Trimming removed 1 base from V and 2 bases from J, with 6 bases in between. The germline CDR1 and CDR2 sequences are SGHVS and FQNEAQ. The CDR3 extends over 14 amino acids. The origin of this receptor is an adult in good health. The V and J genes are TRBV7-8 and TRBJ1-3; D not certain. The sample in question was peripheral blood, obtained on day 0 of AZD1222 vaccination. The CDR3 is CASSLVTAGNTIYF. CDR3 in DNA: TGTGCCAGCAGCTTAGTAACAGCTGGAAACACCATATATTTT.